Listed below are T cell receptor beta chains from one sample, sequenced in a study of cytomegalovirus exposure and HLA in healthy donors. Sequenced by immunoSEQ multiplex PCR; TCRdb stores in-frame clones only, minus some. The table has approximately 140,000 clones, about 64% seen once. Sequencing used PBMCs. The receptors were sampled from a woman aged 55-70 years in good health and CMV-seropositive. The CDR3 runs from the conserved cysteine through the conserved F or W. The D gene is left open where the match is weak. Clone sizes are given selectively: once, few, many, or a class where the clone is expanded.

D gene	clone size	V gene	CDR3 length	J gene	CDR3 DNA	CDR3 protein
TRBD1	NA	TRBV27	15	TRBJ1-5	TGTGCCAGCAGTTTTTTGGGACAGGGCAATCAGCCCCAGCATTTT	CASSFLGQGNQPQHF
NA	once	TRBV11-1	14	TRBJ1-2	TGTGCCAGCAGCCCCCGGGCAGGGTTCTATGGCTACACCTTC	CASSPRAGFYGYTF
TRBD1	NA	TRBV7-9	13	TRBJ2-1	TGTGCCAGCAGCTATACAGGGGCCGGGACCCAGTTCTTC	CASSYTGAGTQFF
TRBD2	NA	TRBV29-1	14	TRBJ2-1	TGCAGCGTTGAAGGGACTAGCGACTACAATGAGCAGTTCTTC	CSVEGTSDYNEQFF
NA	NA	TRBV19	15	TRBJ1-4	TGTGCCAGTAGTGTAAGACTTGCAACTAATGAAAAACTGTTTTTT	CASSVRLATNEKLFF
TRBD1	NA	TRBV29-1	14	TRBJ2-7	TGCAGCGTTGAAACCGGACAGGGTGGCTACGAGCAGTACTTC	CSVETGQGGYEQYF
TRBD1	NA	TRBV19	14	TRBJ1-5	TGTATTTCGGTAGGACAGGGTAGTTTTCAGCCCCAGCATTTT	CISVGQGSFQPQHF
TRBD2	NA	TRBV6-6	15	TRBJ2-1	TGTGCCAGCAGTTACGGGCTAGCGGGCCGCAATGAGCAGTTCTTC	CASSYGLAGRNEQFF
NA	once	TRBV2	14	TRBJ1-5	TGTGCCAGCAGTGAATTGGCAGTCAATCAGCCCCAGCATTTT	CASSELAVNQPQHF
NA	NA	TRBV18	16	TRBJ2-1	TGTGCCAGCTCACCACTCGGGGTTAGGGGGTACAATGAGCAGTTCTTC	CASSPLGVRGYNEQFF
TRBD2	few	TRBV9	16	TRBJ2-7	TGTGCCAGCAGCGGAGGAGCGGGAGTTAGGTCCTACGAGCAGTACTTC	CASSGGAGVRSYEQYF
TRBD1	NA	TRBV5-1	15	TRBJ2-1	TGCGCCAGCAGCTTGACAGGGGACTCCTACAATGAGCAGTTCTTC	CASSLTGDSYNEQFF
NA	few	TRBV19	14	TRBJ1-1	TGTGCCAGTAGTATTCTGGGTGGAGGTTTTGAAGCTTTCTTT	CASSILGGGFEAFF
NA	NA	TRBV7-9	13	TRBJ1-2	TGTGCCAGCAGGAATACAGGGATCTATGGCTACACCTTC	CASRNTGIYGYTF
NA	NA	TRBV28	12	TRBJ1-1	TGTGCCAGCAGAACCTCAGGTACTGAAGCTTTCTTT	CASRTSGTEAFF
NA	NA	TRBV10-1	14	TRBJ1-5	TGCGCCACCCCGGCGGGGGGCGTGAATCAGCCCCAGCATTTT	CATPAGGVNQPQHF
TRBD2	NA	TRBV10-3	14	TRBJ2-3	TGTGCCATCAGTGTAGCGGGAGAGACAGATACGCAGTATTTT	CAISVAGETDTQYF
TRBD1	NA	TRBV2	14	TRBJ2-7	TGTGCCAGCAGCCTGGACAGGGCTCTCTACGAGCAGTACTTC	CASSLDRALYEQYF
NA	once	TRBV7-2	12	TRBJ2-7	TGTGCCAGCAGCATTGCGAGGTACGAGCAGTACTTC	CASSIARYEQYF
NA	NA	TRBV28	14	TRBJ2-7	TGTGCCAGCAGTCATAGAGGCGGCTCCTACGAGCAGTACTTC	CASSHRGGSYEQYF
NA	NA	TRBV7-9	16	TRBJ2-5	TGTGCCAGCAGCCCCCCAGGCGGGCCTAGCCCAGAGACCCAGTACTTC	CASSPPGGPSPETQYF
NA	NA	TRBV6-6	14	TRBJ1-2	TGTGCCAGCAGTAGTCCCGCAGGGCCCTATGGCTACACCTTC	CASSSPAGPYGYTF
TRBD2	NA	TRBV13	14	TRBJ2-7	TGTGCCAGCAGCGGGAGCGGGAGTATCTCCGAGCAGTACTTC	CASSGSGSISEQYF
NA	NA	TRBV15	13	TRBJ2-1	TGTGCCACCAGCAGAGCGGGATACAATGAGCAGTTCTTC	CATSRAGYNEQFF
NA	NA	TRBV29-1	14	TRBJ1-5	TGCAGCGTTGGACAGACGGACCCCAATCAGCCCCAGCATTTT	CSVGQTDPNQPQHF
TRBD1	NA	TRBV5-6	15	TRBJ1-2	TGTGCCAGCAGACTAATGGACAGGGAAAACTATGGCTACACCTTC	CASRLMDRENYGYTF
TRBD2	NA	TRBV7-9	15	TRBJ2-3	TGTGCCAGCAGCTTGGGTAGCGGGGGACACGATACGCAGTATTTT	CASSLGSGGHDTQYF
TRBD1	few	TRBV4-3	15	TRBJ2-7	TGCGCCAGCAGCCAAGACCGGGACAGGGACTACGAGCAGTACTTC	CASSQDRDRDYEQYF
TRBD1	NA	TRBV4-3	15	TRBJ2-2	TGCGCCAGCAGCCAAGGGGACAGGGCGACCGGGGAGCTGCTTTTT	CASSQGDRATGELLF
TRBD1	NA	TRBV6-5	13	TRBJ1-1	TGTGCCAGCAGGGACAGGCTGAACACTGAAGCTTTCTTT	CASRDRLNTEAFF
NA	NA	TRBV28	15	TRBJ1-4	TGTGCCAGCAGTTTAGTCGGGAGTACTAATGAAAAACTGTTTTTT	CASSLVGSTNEKLFF
NA	NA	TRBV21-1	15	TRBJ1-2	TGTGCCAGCAGCAATTGGGGACAGGTTAACTATGGCTACACCTTC	CASSNWGQVNYGYTF
TRBD2	NA	TRBV28	20	TRBJ2-3	TGTGCCAGCAGTTTTCCCCCCACTTGGTTGAGCGGGAGGGTGATGTCGACGCAGTATTTT	CASSFPPTWLSGRVMSTQYF
NA	NA	TRBV9	14	TRBJ2-7	TGTGCCAGCAGCGTAGTCGGGACATCCTACGAGCAGTACTTC	CASSVVGTSYEQYF
NA	NA	TRBV4-2	18	TRBJ2-6	TGTGCCAGCAGCCAAGTACCCGAAGGGGGCTCTGGGGCCAACGTCCTGACTTTC	CASSQVPEGGSGANVLTF
TRBD1	NA	TRBV2	14	TRBJ1-6	TGTGCCAGCAGGGGGACAGGGGTAAATTCACCCCTCCACTTT	CASRGTGVNSPLHF
TRBD2	few	TRBV7-9	16	TRBJ2-1	TGTGCCAGCAGCTTACCGGGCGGGAGGGCAAGCAATGAGCAGTTCTTC	CASSLPGGRASNEQFF
NA	few	TRBV4-3	17	TRBJ1-1	TGCGCCAGCAGCCAAGATCCCCCGGTGGGTACTAGGGTAAGAGCTTTCTTT	CASSQDPPVGTRVRAFF
NA	few	TRBV15	15	TRBJ2-7	TGTGCCACCAGCAGAGATACAGCAACCTCCTACGAGCAGTACTTC	CATSRDTATSYEQYF
NA	NA	TRBV7-2	15	TRBJ2-1	TGTGCCAGCAGCTTACAGGCAACAGGGAGGGATGAGCAGTTCTTC	CASSLQATGRDEQFF
TRBD2	few	TRBV28	18	TRBJ2-4	TGTGCCAGCAGTTTAATCAGTGGGGGGAGGGTAGCCAAAAACATTCAGTACTTC	CASSLISGGRVAKNIQYF
TRBD1	NA	TRBV6-1	15	TRBJ1-1	TGTGCCACCCGGACAGGAAGTTCGCAGAACACTGAAGCTTTCTTT	CATRTGSSQNTEAFF
TRBD1	NA	TRBV5-4	15	TRBJ1-3	TGTGCCAGCAGCCACATGGACAGGGCTGGAAACACCATATATTTT	CASSHMDRAGNTIYF
NA	NA	TRBV27	14	TRBJ1-5	TGTGCCAGCAGTTTATTGACAGGTCATCAGCCCCAGCATTTT	CASSLLTGHQPQHF
NA	few	TRBV14	15	TRBJ2-7	TGTGCCAGCAGCCCTTGGGGCAGTCCATTCTACGAGCAGTACTTC	CASSPWGSPFYEQYF
TRBD1	few	TRBV28	15	TRBJ1-4	TGTGCCAGCAGTCTCCAGGGACAGGTGGATGAAAAACTGTTTTTT	CASSLQGQVDEKLFF
NA	NA	TRBV9	15	TRBJ2-2	TGTGCCAGCAGTTTCAACCAGGGGACCGCCGGGGAGCTGTTTTTT	CASSFNQGTAGELFF
NA	NA	TRBV2	13	TRBJ1-2	TGTGCCAGCAGTTCCGGGTCTTCTCGAGGCTACACCTTC	CASSSGSSRGYTF
TRBD1	NA	TRBV19	18	TRBJ1-2	TGTGCCAGTAGTACCAAGACAGGGTTAGGCCGCTCATCCTATGGCTACACCTTC	CASSTKTGLGRSSYGYTF
NA	NA	TRBV5-6	16	TRBJ1-4	TGTGCCAGCAGCTCCAATACTCAGGGGTTAGGCGAAAAACTGTTTTTT	CASSSNTQGLGEKLFF
NA	NA	TRBV10-3	15	TRBJ2-1	TGTGCCATCAGTGATTCTCAGGGGTCCTACAATGAGCAGTTCTTC	CAISDSQGSYNEQFF
TRBD2	NA	TRBV29-1	16	TRBJ2-2	TGCAGCGTGGGGACTAGCGGGAGCGGCTACACCGGGGAGCTGTTTTTT	CSVGTSGSGYTGELFF
NA	NA	TRBV19	13	TRBJ1-1	TGTGCCAGTAGTATTAGGGAGGACACTGAAGCTTTCTTT	CASSIREDTEAFF
NA	NA	TRBV28	14	TRBJ2-4	TGTGCCAGCAGTTTAACGGTAGCCAAAAACATTCAGTACTTC	CASSLTVAKNIQYF
TRBD2	NA	TRBV9	16	TRBJ2-1	TGTGCCAGCAGCCCACTAGCGCCTAGCTCCTACAATGAGCAGTTCTTC	CASSPLAPSSYNEQFF
NA	few	TRBV4-2	12	TRBJ2-2	TGTGCCAGCAGCCCGGGAGCCGGGGAGCTGTTTTTT	CASSPGAGELFF